This T cell receptor (beta chain) was found in a study of T cell repertoires in cytomegalovirus infection. The ends were cut back, 6 bases at V and 4 bases at J, with 12 bases in the middle. The CDR3 sequence is 13 residues long. TCRdb itself ran the reads through MiXCR, one entry per CDR3 protein. The table has more than 350,000 distinct CDR3 sequences, roughly 30% seen once. This clonotype was counted a few times. This receptor was taken from a human donor in good health (CMV status not recorded). Some clones in this sample may be carry-over from other donors' samples. Material: PBMCs. The rearrangement links TRBV12-3 or TRBV12-4 to TRBJ1-2; D possibly corresponds to TRBD1 (6 bases). DNA for the CDR3: TGTGCCAGCAGCGAGACAGGTTCCTATGGCTACACCTTC. Amino acids: CASSETGSYGYTF.